This T cell receptor beta chain was recovered during a study of blood T cell repertoires in COVID-19. The overall study: Italy, Spain and the United States were the sources of the convalescent and acute COVID-19 samples. Nucleic acid was either cDNA or gDNA, and it came from T cells, B-cell-depleted T cells, or PBMCs.

The germline V and J ends were trimmed by 7 bases and 4 bases, with 20 bases remaining between them. This CDR3 has 16 amino acids. CDR1 is SGHRS, CDR2 YFSETQ, per germline. Original analysis: The authors estimated nucleated cell counts from reference gene primer amplification. Clones were sequenced by immunoSEQ multiplex PCR, and TCRdb holds only the in-frame ones, with some missing. D and trimming were read from the DNA, whereas the V and J calls and clone size are those reported in that table. The data contain roughly 53,000 clones, approximately 86% of them singletons. The J gene is TRBJ2-2, the V gene TRBV5-1, with TRBD2 as a possible D gene (7 bases). This receptor was obtained from a human donor in a cohort sampled during active COVID-19. Sequenced material: peripheral blood. CDR3 coding DNA: TGCGCCAGCCAAGGGGCGGGGGCGTTGAGCACCGGGGAGCTGTTTTTT. Translating gives CASQGAGALSTGELFF.